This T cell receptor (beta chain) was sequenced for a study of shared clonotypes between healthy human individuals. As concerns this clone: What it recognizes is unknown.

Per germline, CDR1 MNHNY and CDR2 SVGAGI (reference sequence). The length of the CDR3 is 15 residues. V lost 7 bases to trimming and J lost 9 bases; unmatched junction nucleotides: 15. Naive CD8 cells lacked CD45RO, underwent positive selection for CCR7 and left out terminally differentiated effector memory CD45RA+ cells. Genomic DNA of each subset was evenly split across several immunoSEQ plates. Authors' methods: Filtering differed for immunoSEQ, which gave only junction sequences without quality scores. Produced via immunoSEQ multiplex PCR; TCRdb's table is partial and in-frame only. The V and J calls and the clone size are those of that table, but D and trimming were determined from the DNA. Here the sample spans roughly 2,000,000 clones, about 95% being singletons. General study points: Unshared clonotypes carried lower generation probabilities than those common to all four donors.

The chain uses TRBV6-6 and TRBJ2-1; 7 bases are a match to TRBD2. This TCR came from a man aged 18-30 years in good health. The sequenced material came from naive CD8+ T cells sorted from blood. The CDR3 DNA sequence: TGTGCCAGCATCAATAGCGGGTCTAATTTTCGTGAGCAGTTCTTC. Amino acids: CASINSGSNFREQFF.